This T cell receptor (beta chain) originates from a study of cytomegalovirus exposure and HLA in healthy donors. With 3 bases clipped from V and 0 bases from J, the junction kept 9 bases outside the gene matches. CDR1 and CDR2 (germline): SGDLS, YYNGEE. The CDR3 is made up of 19 amino acids. Primers: 60 Vbeta forward and 13 Jbeta reverse. Here immunoSEQ multiplex PCR was the method, and the copy in TCRdb shows in-frame clones only, minus some. The sample has about 160,000 clones; around 80% are singletons. This chain connects TRBV9 to TRBJ2-1, with TRBD2 matching over 13 bases. The sequencing sample was made of PBMCs. The clonotype originates from a male donor in good health and CMV-seropositive. For the CDR3, the DNA is TGTGCCAGCAGCGGGGGAGGACTAGCGGGAGCCGACTCCTACAATGAGCAGTTCTTC. Encoded protein: CASSGGGLAGADSYNEQFF.